This T cell receptor (beta chain) was obtained from a study of blood T cell repertoires in COVID-19. The authors' processing: Nucleated cell counts were estimated from reference gene primer amplification. This table comes from immunoSEQ multiplex PCR, and its TCRdb copy is limited to in-frame clones, with some not included. V, J and clone size derive from that table, while D and trimming were established from the DNA sequence. The sample carries about 120,000 clones, around 89% recorded once. Germline CDR1 is SNHLY and CDR2 is FYNNEI. CDR3 length equals 13 residues. The V segment lost 7 bases and the J segment 1 base; nucleotides outside the gene matches: 2.

The chain has TRBV2 and TRBJ2-3; 7 positions agree with TRBD2. Specimen: peripheral blood. This TCR was recovered from a man in his 70s with active or convalescent COVID-19. The CDR3 DNA sequence: TGTGCCAGCAATGCGGGGGGCACAGATACGCAGTATTTT. Protein product: CASNAGGTDTQYF. Full variable domain (rest looked up from reference TRBV2 and TRBJ2-3): EPEVTQTPSHQVTQMGQEVILRCVPISNHLYFYWYRQILGQKVEFLVSFYNNEISEKSEIFDDQFSVERPDGSNFTLKIRSTKLEDSAMYFCASNAGGTDTQYFGPGTRLTVL.